The text below deals with one T cell receptor beta chain. Its antigen remains unidentified. The method was immunoSEQ multiplex PCR; TCRdb's version includes in-frame clones alone and lacks a portion of them. The sample lists about 70,000 clones; about 93% were seen once. Trimming took off 6 bases at V and 4 bases at J, with 10 bases between the two ends. The CDR3 consists of 12 residues. Germline CDR1 reads MNHEY; CDR2 reads SVGAGI. The entry originates in a study of cytomegalovirus exposure and HLA in healthy donors. Whole-study results and caveats: In vitro checks showed that a few CMV-associated chains really do target CMV antigens. The investigators catalogued 150 or so TCR beta chains as cytomegalovirus-associated. While the bulk of TCR sequences proved rare, some public TCRs turned up in many donors. It was found in a later analysis that first-cohort TCR clusters tended to co-occur in the 120 validation repertoires.

The chain is built from TRBV6-5 and TRBJ2-7; TRBD2 might be the D (5 bases). The sample was PBMCs. The origin of this receptor is a man in his late teens or twenties in good health and CMV-seropositive. The CDR3, as DNA: TGTGCCAGCAGCCGAACGGGGTACGAGCAGTACTTC. It is translated as CASSRTGYEQYF.